The clone carrying this TCR beta chain was observed many times. Its antigen remains unidentified. The V gene's germline CDR1 is DFQATT and CDR2 SNEGSKA (reference sequence). V lost 3 bases to trimming and J lost 2 bases, with 10 bases between them. The CDR3 loop spans 13 amino acids. The entry originates in a study of T cells after yellow fever vaccination. Findings of the study overall: Subsequent booster samples again held most clones from primary vaccination (more than 95% CD4, approximately 86% CD8). One caveat is that FACS-sorted repertoires could contain abundant clonotypes contaminating from the bulk population.

Generation of TCR cDNA used 5'RACE template switching (which added a universal primer site and UMIs). TCRdb reprocessed the 5' RACE reads with MiXCR, giving one entry per CDR3 protein. This table holds fewer than 150,000 distinct CDR3 sequences, around 6.7% found once. This sequence was found in a man aged 18 to 29 who received the YFV17D yellow fever vaccine. The chain employs TRBV20-1 and TRBJ1-2, with D hard to call. This specimen was CD4+ T cells sorted from PBMCs, taken 35 to 50 days after the first yellow fever vaccination. The CDR3 DNA follows: TGCAGTGCTAGTCCCGGGTACAACTATGGCTACACCTTC. Translation: CSASPGYNYGYTF.